This entry is about one T cell receptor beta chain. Antigen specificity is unknown. Ipilimumab-mediated CTLA-4 blockade plus focal radiation was given to patients having chemo-refractory metastatic non-small-cell lung cancer. This sample stems from a study of radiotherapy plus CTLA-4 blockade in lung cancer. Study background: Among enrolled patients, over 15% responded and 31% achieved disease control. Study-level results: Expansion of tumor-derived TCR clones was observed in blood after radiotherapy plus ipilimumab.

Data came from immunoSEQ multiplex PCR; TCRdb stores just in-frame clones and leaves some out. The sample lists 80,000 or so clones; less than 85% were seen once. Losses at the gene ends were 8 bases for V and 3 bases for J; bases not matched to a gene: 5. Germline lookup yields CDR1 GTSNPN and CDR2 SVGIG (reference sequence). The CDR3 is made up of 12 amino acids. The sequence was obtained from a human donor with non-small cell lung cancer who had stable disease on radiotherapy plus ipilimumab. The material sequenced was peripheral blood, taken from a patient treated with radiotherapy plus ipilimumab. This chain joins TRBV30 and TRBJ2-7; 9 bases line up with TRBD1. The CDR3 DNA reads as TGTGCCAGGACAGGGGCGGGCTACGAGCAGTACTTC. Translated: CARTGAGYEQYF. Full variable domain (outside the CDR3, taken from reference TRBV30 and TRBJ2-7): SQTIHQWPATLVQPVGSPLSLECTVEGTSNPNLYWYRQAAGRGLQLLFYSVGIGQISSEVPQNLSASRPQDRQFILSSKKLLLSDSGFYLCARTGAGYEQYFGPGTRLTVT.